This TCR beta chain is from a study of CD8+ T cells in alopecia areata. Study-wide context: The drug, oral tofacitinib, was given to treated patients at 5 to 10 mg twice daily. Tofacitinib lasted 6 to 18 months, then 6 months off drug. Findings and limits, study-wide: With one nonresponder, baseline CD8+ expansion's link to response remains uncertain. Numerous expanded lesional clones remained in scalp and blood during tofacitinib.

As to this clone: Its matching antigen is unknown.

Extracted from the samples, RNA was reverse transcribed into cDNA to serve as the sequencing template. Assay used: immunoSEQ multiplex PCR; TCRdb lists only in-frame clones, some missing. The table includes more than 95,000 clones, approximately 84% detected once. The treatment: oral pan-JAK inhibitor, 5-10 mg twice daily. The CDR3 contains 15 residues. The germline V and J ends were trimmed by 5 bases and 6 bases, with 19 bases remaining between them. CDR1 is LNHDA and CDR2 is SQIVND in the germline V gene (reference sequence). The chain has TRBV19 and TRBJ1-1; a possible D gene is TRBD1 (5 bases). This sample comprised CD8+ T cells sorted from blood, obtained between weeks 30 and 35, from a patient treated with tofacitinib. This clonotype was obtained from a human donor with alopecia areata. DNA for the CDR3: TGTGCCAGTAGTGCTCCCGGGGCGCCCGAGGCTGAAGCTTTCTTT. It encodes CASSAPGAPEAEAFF.